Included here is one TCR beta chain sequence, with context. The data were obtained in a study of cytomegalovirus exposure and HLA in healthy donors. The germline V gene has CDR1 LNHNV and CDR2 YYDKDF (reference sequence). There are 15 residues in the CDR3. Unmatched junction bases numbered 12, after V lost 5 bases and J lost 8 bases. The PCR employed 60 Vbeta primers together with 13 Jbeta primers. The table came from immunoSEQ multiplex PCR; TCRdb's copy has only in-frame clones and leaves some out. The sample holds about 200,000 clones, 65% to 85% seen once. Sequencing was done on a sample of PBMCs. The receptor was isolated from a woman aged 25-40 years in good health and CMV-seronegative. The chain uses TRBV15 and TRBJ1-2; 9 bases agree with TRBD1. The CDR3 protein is CATSGGGTGRTGYTF. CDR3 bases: TGTGCCACCAGCGGAGGCGGGACAGGGCGCACGGGCTACACCTTC.